These T cell receptor beta chains were read from a single sample in a study of T-cell reconstitution after alpha-beta-depleted transplantation in children. Each CDR3 protein is one row after TCRdb ran MiXCR on the PCR reads. Of roughly 790,000 distinct CDR3 sequences in the sample, 16% are singletons; the top ten hold roughly 5%. Specimen: PBMCs, mostly from graft donor cells, collected 360 days after TCRalphabeta/CD19-depleted stem cell transplant. Every receptor here comes from a male patient aged 10 to 17 who had a stem cell transplant for acute lymphoblastic leukemia, so the T cells may come from the graft donor. Both conserved end residues are trimmed from each CDR3. Fields, in order: V gene, clone size, J gene, CDR3 length, CDR3 protein. Only part of the rows carry a size: once, few, many, or a class if the clone is expanded.

>TRBV20-1|few|TRBJ1-5|10
SGAYSNQPQH
>TRBV2|few|TRBJ1-5|14
ASSEQGQAYNQPQH
>TRBV13|few|TRBJ2-5|12
ASSSEREQETQY
>TRBV29-1|few|TRBJ2-2|13
SVRDRGPNTGELF
>TRBV7-9|-|TRBJ2-7|12
ASSLGGDYYEQY
>TRBV27|many|TRBJ1-4|12
ASRGVNLNEKLF
>TRBV5-5|many|TRBJ1-1|13
ASITFYDRNTEAF
>TRBV29-1|-|TRBJ2-7|10
SVEKGPYEQY
>TRBV20-1|-|TRBJ1-5|13
SARSATGKNQPQH
>TRBV10-3|-|TRBJ1-5|11
AISLQGDQPQH
>TRBV13|-|-|14
ASSSKSGFYQETQF
>TRBV11-1|-|TRBJ2-1|18
ASSLAPTGRGGLDYNEQF
>TRBV11-2|many|TRBJ2-1|14
ASSLGGVPDYNEQF
>TRBV30|-|TRBJ2-2|13
AWSGDSLNTGELF
>TRBV12-3/TRBV12-4|many|TRBJ1-1|10
ASSYGPIGAF
>TRBV7-8|few|TRBJ1-5|12
ASSFWQGVQPQH
>TRBV12-3/TRBV12-4|many|TRBJ1-1|13
ASSFWGPRNTEAF
>TRBV7-9|-|TRBJ2-3|13
ASSPPTSGTDTQY
>TRBV7-2|-|TRBJ2-1|14
VSSELAWSSYNEQF
>TRBV7-8|-|TRBJ2-6|15
ASSPRVIRAGANVLT
>TRBV20-1|-|TRBJ2-7|13
SARDVSESLYEQY
>TRBV27|few|TRBJ2-5|12
ASSILDRQETQY
>TRBV11-2|-|TRBJ2-3|17
ASSLGTSGRWRGADTQY